The 18 T cell receptor beta chains below all came from one sample that was sequenced in a study of cytomegalovirus exposure and HLA in healthy donors. This PCR relied on a set of 60 Vbeta primers and 13 Jbeta primers. This table comes from immunoSEQ multiplex PCR, and its TCRdb copy is limited to in-frame clones, with some not included. The table has around 170,000 clones, around four fifths seen once. Sequencing was performed on PBMCs. The receptors here all came from a woman aged 25 to 39 in good health and CMV-seronegative.

The chain joins TRBV4-3 to TRBJ1-5; D ambiguous. Trimming removed 1 base from V and 0 bases from J, with 13 bases in between. CDR1 and CDR2 from the germline V gene are LGHNA and YSLEER. CDR3 length: 17 residues. The CDR3 sequence is CASSQVHGLYSNQPQHF. Here the CDR3 DNA reads TGCGCCAGCAGCCAAGTTCACGGACTCTATAGCAATCAGCCCCAGCATTTT.

The chain joins TRBV4-2 to TRBJ2-7, with 13 nucleotides matching TRBD2. Germline CDR1 and CDR2: LGHNA and YNFKEQ. V trimming: 4 bases; J trimming: 3 bases; junction bases outside the gene matches: 3. The CDR3 covers 15 residues. The DNA for the CDR3 is TGTGCCAGCAGCCTAAGACTAGCGGGGGGCTACGAGCAGTACTTC. Translating it yields CASSLRLAGGYEQYF.

The chain has TRBV7-6 and TRBJ2-3, with 7 bases that match TRBD2. Germline trimming cut 1 base from V and 0 bases from J; bases unmatched to any gene: 4. This CDR3 comprises 16 residues. The germline V gene has CDR1 SGHVS and CDR2 FNYEAQ. This CDR3 is CASSLEASGSTDTQYF. The CDR3, as DNA: TGTGCCAGCAGCTTAGAAGCTAGCGGAAGCACAGATACGCAGTATTTT. The full variable domain, rest sourced from reference TRBV7-6 and TRBJ2-3, is GAGVSQSPRYKVTKRGQDVALRCDPISGHVSLYWYRQALGQGPEFLTYFNYEAQQDKSGLPNDRFSAERPEGSISTLTIQRTEQRDSAMYRCASSLEASGSTDTQYFGPGTRLTVL.

The rearrangement uses TRBV9 and TRBJ1-5, with D hard to call. V shed 7 bases and J shed 5 bases, with 22 bases lying between them. The CDR3 runs to 16 residues. CDR1 SGDLS and CDR2 YYNGEE come from the germline V gene. The CDR3, as DNA: TGTGCCAGCCTTCAACCCCGGGGTGGGCCGTATCAGCCCCAGCATTTT. Its translation: CASLQPRGGPYQPQHF. The whole variable domain, remainder taken from reference TRBV9 and TRBJ1-5, is DSGVTQTPKHLITATGQRVTLRCSPRSGDLSVYWYQQSLDQGLQFLIQYYNGEERAKGNILERFSAQQFPDLHSELNLSSLELGDSALYFCASLQPRGGPYQPQHFGDGTRLSIL.

The chain uses TRBV2 and TRBJ2-5, with D tentatively TRBD2 (5 bases). The CDR3 spans 16 residues. V was shortened by 1 base and J by 2 bases, with 14 bases between the two germline ends. Germline V gives CDR1 SNHLY, CDR2 FYNNEI. The CDR3 spells CASSEGLAGGQETQYF. CDR3 bases: TGTGCCAGCAGTGAAGGCTTAGCAGGAGGTCAAGAGACCCAGTACTTC.

This chain joins TRBV19 and TRBJ2-3; a possible D gene is TRBD2 (6 bases). Germline V CDR1 and CDR2: LNHDA, SQIVND (reference sequence). The CDR3 loop spans 16 amino acids. Trimming shortened V by 1 base and J by 2 bases, and 13 bases separated the two germline ends. Written as DNA, the CDR3 is TGTGCCAGTAGTATAGGAGTCCGGGACTCCACAGATACGCAGTATTTT. Protein: CASSIGVRDSTDTQYF.

The rearrangement joins TRBV7-9 to TRBJ1-4; D is ambiguous. Germline CDR1 and CDR2: SEHNR and FQNEAQ (reference sequence). This CDR3 is 15 amino acids long. Trimming took 5 bases from V and 2 from J, leaving 12 bases between them. DNA of the CDR3: TGTGCCAGCAGCGATCGACTTGGGACTAATGAAAAACTGTTTTTT. The encoded protein is CASSDRLGTNEKLFF.

This clone showed up just once. J is TRBJ1-5 and V is TRBV7-8; a weak D match, TRBD1 (5 bases). V was clipped by 5 bases and J by 4 bases, with 9 bases between them. The CDR3 contains 13 residues. Germline V gene data show CDR1 as SGHVS and CDR2 as FQNEAQ. The CDR3 nucleotides read TGTGCCAGCAGCCCCGACAGAAATCAGCCCCAGCATTTT. Protein: CASSPDRNQPQHF.

This sequence joins TRBV7-2 and TRBJ2-3; TRBD2 aligns across 10 bases. CDR3 length equals 16 residues. Looked up from germline, CDR1 is SGHTA and CDR2 is FQGNSA. The ends lost 4 bases at V and 7 bases at J; junction bases unmatched: 11. CDR3 in DNA: TGTGCCAGCAGCTCTCTAGCGGGGGTTGAGCTAAATACGCAGTATTTT. Translation: CASSSLAGVELNTQYF.

The chain carries TRBV5-1 and TRBJ1-2; TRBD1 might be the D (6 bases). With 0 bases removed from V and 3 bases from J, the gap between germline ends came to 15 bases. Germline V gene lookup returns CDR1 SGHRS and CDR2 YFSETQ. This CDR3 has 16 amino acids. CDR3: CASSLGAGQSYYGYTF. DNA for the CDR3: TGCGCCAGCAGCTTGGGTGCAGGACAGTCCTACTATGGCTACACCTTC.

The chain employs TRBV27 and TRBJ2-7; weak D call: TRBD2 (6 bases). CDR1 MNHEY and CDR2 SMNVEV come from the germline V gene (reference sequence). V dropped 4 bases and J dropped 3 bases, with 16 bases sitting between them. CDR3 length equals 15 residues. The CDR3 loop reads CASSSLKLANYEQYF. In nucleotides, the CDR3 is TGTGCCAGCAGTTCCCTCAAACTAGCTAACTACGAGCAGTACTTC.

The chain has TRBV30 and TRBJ2-5; 9 positions agree with TRBD2. Germline V gene sequence: CDR1 GTSNPN, CDR2 SVGIG (reference sequence). The CDR3 has 15 amino acids. Unmatched junction bases numbered 10, after V lost 4 bases and J lost 4 bases. CDR3 in DNA: TGTGCCTGGAATAGTCTATCTAGCGGGGCAGAGACCCAGTACTTC. Translating gives CAWNSLSSGAETQYF. Full variable domain (remainder filled in from reference TRBV30 and TRBJ2-5): SQTIHQWPATLVQPVGSPLSLECTVEGTSNPNLYWYRQAAGRGLQLLFYSVGIGQISSEVPQNLSASRPQDRQFILSSKKLLLSDSGFYLCAWNSLSSGAETQYFGPGTRLLVL.

The V call is TRBV29-1, the J call TRBJ2-3; TRBD2 agrees at 14 bases. With V trimmed by 6 bases and J by 1 base, 6 bases remained unmatched. CDR1 SQVTM and CDR2 ANQGSEA come from the germline V gene. The CDR3 runs 16 residues. The CDR3 DNA reads TGCAGCGTCAGCGGGACTAGCGGGGGAGGCACAGATACGCAGTATTTT. It is translated as CSVSGTSGGGTDTQYF.

The chain employs TRBV29-1 and TRBJ2-2; 9 bases match TRBD1. Germline CDR1 SQVTM, CDR2 ANQGSEA. The CDR3 totals 16 residues. V was clipped by 5 bases and J by 5 bases; unmatched bases: 12. Here the CDR3 DNA reads TGCAGCGTTCCTAAGGGGACAGGGACCTTAACCGGGGAGCTGTTTTTT. It is translated as CSVPKGTGTLTGELFF.

The chain couples TRBV7-2 to TRBJ1-6, with TRBD1 matching 10 bases. The CDR3 is 15 residues long. The J segment lost 9 bases and the V segment lost 5 bases, leaving 7 bases of the junction unmatched. Per germline, CDR1 SGHTA and CDR2 FQGNSA. The CDR3 DNA sequence: TGTGCCAGCAGCCCCCGGGACAGGGGCGTTTCACCCCTCCACTTT. Amino acid sequence: CASSPRDRGVSPLHF.

The chain uses TRBV18 and TRBJ2-7, with a possible D match to TRBD1 (5 bases). CDR3 size: 14 residues. CDR1 is KGHSH and CDR2 is LQKENI in the germline V gene. Trimming took 3 bases from V and 2 from J, leaving 11 bases between them. The CDR3 spells CASSPPGFAYEQYF. The CDR3 DNA reads TGTGCCAGCTCACCGCCAGGGTTTGCCTACGAGCAGTACTTC.

This chain joins TRBV5-6 and TRBJ2-2; 7 positions agree with TRBD1. Trimming removed 0 bases from V and 3 bases from J; junction bases left unmatched: 5. Per germline, CDR1 SGHDT and CDR2 YYEEEE. The CDR3 length is 16 residues. CDR3 nucleotides: TGTGCCAGCAGCTTGGTACACGACAGGGACACCGGGGAGCTGTTTTTT. It specifies CASSLVHDRDTGELFF.

This chain links TRBV7-3 with TRBJ2-2; 8 bases match TRBD2. The V and J ends lost 5 bases and 5 bases, in that order; junction bases with no gene match: 13. This CDR3 comprises 17 residues. Germline V CDR1 and CDR2: SGHTA, FQGTGA. The CDR3 here is CASSPSGERGYTGELFF. Here the CDR3 DNA reads TGTGCCAGCAGCCCTAGTGGGGAGCGGGGGTATACCGGGGAGCTGTTTTTT.